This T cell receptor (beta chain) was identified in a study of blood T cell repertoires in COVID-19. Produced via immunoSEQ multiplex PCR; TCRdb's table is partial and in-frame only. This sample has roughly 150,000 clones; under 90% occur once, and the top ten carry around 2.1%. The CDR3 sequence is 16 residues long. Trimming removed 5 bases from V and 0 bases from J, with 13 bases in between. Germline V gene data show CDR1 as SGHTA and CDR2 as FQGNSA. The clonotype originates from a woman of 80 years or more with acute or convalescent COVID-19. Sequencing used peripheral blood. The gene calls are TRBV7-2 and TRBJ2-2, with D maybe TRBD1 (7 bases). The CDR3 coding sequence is TGTGCCAGCAGCCTCCGCGGGACAGCGAACACCGGGGAGCTGTTTTTT. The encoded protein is CASSLRGTANTGELFF.